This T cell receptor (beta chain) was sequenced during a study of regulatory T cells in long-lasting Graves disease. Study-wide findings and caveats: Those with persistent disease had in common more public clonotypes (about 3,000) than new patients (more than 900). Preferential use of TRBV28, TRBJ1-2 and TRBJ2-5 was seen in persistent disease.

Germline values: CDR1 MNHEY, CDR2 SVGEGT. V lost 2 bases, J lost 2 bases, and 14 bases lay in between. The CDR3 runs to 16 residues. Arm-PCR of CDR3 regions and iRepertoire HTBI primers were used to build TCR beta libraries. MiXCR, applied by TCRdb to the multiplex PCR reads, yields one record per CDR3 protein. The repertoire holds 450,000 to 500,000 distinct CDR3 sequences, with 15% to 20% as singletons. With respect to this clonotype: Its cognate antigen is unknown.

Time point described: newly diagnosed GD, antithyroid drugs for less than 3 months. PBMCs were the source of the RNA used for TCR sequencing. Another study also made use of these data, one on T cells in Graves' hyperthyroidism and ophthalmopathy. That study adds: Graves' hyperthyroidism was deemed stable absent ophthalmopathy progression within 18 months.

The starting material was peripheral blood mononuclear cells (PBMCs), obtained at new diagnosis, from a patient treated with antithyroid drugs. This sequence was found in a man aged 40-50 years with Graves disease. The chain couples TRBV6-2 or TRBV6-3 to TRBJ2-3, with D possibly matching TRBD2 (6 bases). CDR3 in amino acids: CASSYGPRTTTDTQYF. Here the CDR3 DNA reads TGTGCCAGCAGTTACGGACCCCGGACTACCACAGATACGCAGTATTTT.